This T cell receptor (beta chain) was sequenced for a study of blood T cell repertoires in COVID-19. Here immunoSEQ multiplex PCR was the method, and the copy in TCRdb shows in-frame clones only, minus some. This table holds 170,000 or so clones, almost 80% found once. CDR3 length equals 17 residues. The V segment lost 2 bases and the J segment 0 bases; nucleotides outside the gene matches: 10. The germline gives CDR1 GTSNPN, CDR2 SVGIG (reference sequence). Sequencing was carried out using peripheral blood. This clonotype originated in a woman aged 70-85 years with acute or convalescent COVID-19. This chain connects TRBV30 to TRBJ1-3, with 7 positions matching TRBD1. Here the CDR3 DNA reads TGTGCCTGGAGTATATGGACAGGACGGACCTCTGGAAACACCATATATTTT. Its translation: CAWSIWTGRTSGNTIYF.